The text below deals with one T cell receptor (beta chain). Followed over time, Seattle patients had been enrolled while infection was active. This sample was taken from a study of blood T cell repertoires in COVID-19. Looking at the study overall: Donors in the United States, Italy and Spain gave samples during acute or convalescent COVID-19. The analysed material was cDNA or gDNA that came from T cells, B-cell-depleted T cells, or PBMCs.

This CDR3 has 14 amino acids. V gave up 6 bases and J gave up 5 bases; unmatched junction bases: 9. CDR1 SGHTS and CDR2 YDEGEE come from the germline V gene. Original processing notes: Reference gene primers were amplified, and this amplification served to estimate nucleated cell counts. Sequenced by immunoSEQ multiplex PCR; TCRdb stores in-frame clones only, minus some. V, J and clone size are those of that table, while D and trimming were read from the DNA. This repertoire shows approximately 350,000 clones, almost 90% found once; its top ten account for 7% to 8%. Material for sequencing was peripheral blood. The receptor was derived from an older woman with COVID-19, enrolled during active disease. The chain couples TRBV5-8 to TRBJ1-1; 8 nucleotides align to TRBD1. This CDR3 is CASTTGGSRTEAFF. In nucleotides, the CDR3 is TGTGCCAGCACTACAGGGGGATCGAGAACTGAAGCTTTCTTT.